This T cell receptor beta chain was captured in a study of blood T cell repertoires in COVID-19. Overall study: Collection of acute and convalescent COVID-19 samples took place in the United States, Italy and Spain. In each case, the material was cDNA or gDNA derived from T cells, B-cell-depleted T cells, or PBMCs.

The junction had 5 bases not matched to a gene; V was cut back by 4 bases and J by 1 base. The germline CDR1 and CDR2 sequences are WSHSY and SAAADI. The CDR3 sequence is 15 residues long. Original data processing: The authors estimated nucleated cell counts from reference gene primer amplification. Sequencing was performed with immunoSEQ multiplex PCR; in TCRdb, only in-frame clones are kept and a portion is missing. V and J calls and clone size follow that table, whereas D and trimming were derived from the DNA. This table has fewer than 200,000 clones, 80% appearing once. The source of this sequence is a man in his fifties or sixties with acute or convalescent COVID-19. The chain combines TRBV10-2 with TRBJ2-3, with 7 bases lining up with TRBD2. The specimen sequenced was peripheral blood. CDR3 protein: CASSGPSGGTDTQYF. Written as DNA, the CDR3 is TGCGCCAGCAGTGGCCCTAGCGGAGGCACAGATACGCAGTATTTT.